The entry below gives a single T cell receptor (beta chain) sequence along with its context. Its binding antigen is unknown. Nothing much larger sits one base from this clone, and base qualities are not available. These data belong to a study of shared clonotypes between healthy human individuals (dated by TCRdb to the early 2020s). With regard to the full study: The cohort included three men and two women between 18 and 49 years of age. For each donor, CD4 naive and CD4 memory were each run on three plates, CD8 naive on two plates, and CD8 memory on one plate. The study deeply sequenced blood TCR repertoires of about five healthy adults to estimate repertoire size and the extent of clonotype sharing between individuals. Libraries were prepared and TCR repertoires were sequenced by different laboratories using diverse techniques, in order to increase sequencing depth and limit assay-specific biases. Leukapheresis yielded between about 0.94 and 10 billion PBMCs per donor.

Healthy HIV-negative adults with no recently reported acute infections or vaccinations were included as donors. All donors were Caucasian adults living in Nashville, Tennessee, USA. CD4+ T cells were enriched by magnetic negative selection, after which naive cells were positively selected on CD45RA and the negative fraction was taken as the memory subset. Blood was obtained by leukapheresis, after which PBMCs were separated by Ficoll-Histopaque density gradient centrifugation and cryopreserved in liquid nitrogen vapor phase. Analytical flow cytometry was used to check the purity and quantity of every magnetically sorted T cell population. Each sorted fraction had its genomic DNA isolated and then quantified by UV absorbance on a Nanodrop 2000c. Using the deep immunoSEQ assay, multiplex PCR amplified TCR CDR3 regions from genomic DNA. Genomic DNA extracted from each cell subset was distributed evenly over all wells of several immunoSEQ 96-well plates, and each plate served as one replicate. For sorted subsets, about 200 ng genomic DNA, equal to tens of thousands of T cell genomes, was loaded into each replicate PCR. Purified libraries were quantified with a Qubit 3.0 fluorometer, sized on a Bioanalyzer 2100, and re-quantified with the KAPA Library Quantification kit. A separate single-read 150-cycle Illumina NextSeq 550 flow cell was used to sequence each immunoSEQ 96-well plate. Per the original workflow: Because the immunoSEQ output held only junctional sequences and lacked quality scores, the filtering could not match the filtering applied to full-length reads. To assign V/J genes and CDR3, sequences were annotated against IMGT germline references using PyIR, a Python wrapper for IgBLAST v1.9. Reads were filtered out if the reads had weak V/J assignments (E-value above 1e-6), no CDR3, stop codons, out-of-frame junctions, or ambiguous translated residues. A V3J clonotype was defined by an identical inferred V gene, J gene, and CDR3 amino acid sequence. Percentage overlap between repertoires was calculated by dividing the number of shared unique clonotypes by the size of the smaller repertoire. Repertoire richness was assessed with RTK rarefaction, the Chao1 estimator, and Recon v2.1 estimates of unobserved clonotypes. For all TCRbeta clonotypes obtained by the gDNA method from a handful of donors, generation probabilities were computed with OLGA. TCRdb mirrors the immuneACCESS table, restricted to in-frame sequences. Some clones are absent from its copies; in checked studies, under half trace to an unresolved V gene, and the reason for the others is unknown. That table supplies the V and J calls and clone size; D and trimming were determined from the DNA. The sample table lists 2 million to 2.5 million clones, roughly 93% of them with a count of one. The top ten hold about 0.39% of the sample.

Study-wide conclusions, independent of this receptor: Sampling was restricted to blood, and TCR repertoires in tissues likely differ from the TCR repertoires found in blood. Pairwise subsampling led to the expectation that sequencing depth would affect the degree of clonotype sharing among donors. Naive subsets generally had larger estimated clonotype richness than memory subsets did. When a handful of donors were compared, the shared fraction of clonotypes was about 5% for naive CD4, 3.5% to 4% for naive CD8, more than 2% for memory CD4, and 0.4% for memory CD8. The small number of donors limited the genetic and exposure-history diversity represented. Incomplete sequencing was indicated by rarefaction of sorted-subset datasets, despite the large sequencing depth. Compared with non-shared clonotypes, the clonotypes found in all four sorted-subset donors had higher generation probabilities.

The sequence was collected from a man between 18 and 35 years old in good health. Some clones in this sample may be carry-over from other donors' samples. Sequencing was carried out using naive CD4+ T cells from PBMCs. The cell subset or site label for this specimen denotes: CD45RA+ positively selected.

The nucleotides read TGTGCCAGCAGCCGAGACGGCACCACCTCTTCCTACGAGCAGTACTTC. It specifies CASSRDGTTSSYEQYF. Recombination joined TRBV7-2 with TRBJ2-7; the D segment cannot be called with confidence. Trimming costs V 5 bases and J 1 base, and their ends lie 18 bases apart. Taken from the germline V gene, the CDR1 and CDR2 loops are SGHTA and FQGNSA. Inclusive of the bounding cysteine and phenylalanine, the CDR3 is 16 residues long. Only the CDR3 region is kept as DNA, spanning 48 bases read in frame from base 1.